These 9 T cell receptor beta chains originate from one sample sequenced in a study of blood T cell repertoires in COVID-19. Sequenced by immunoSEQ multiplex PCR; TCRdb stores in-frame clones only, minus some. The table shows around 250,000 clones, with about 82% occurring only once. The sequencing input was peripheral blood. These receptor sequences come from a woman aged 80 or over with COVID-19, enrolled during active disease.

This chain uses TRBV9 with TRBJ1-5, with D perhaps TRBD1 (6 bases). V was cut by 3 bases and J by 1 base, with 11 bases left in between. Germline assignment: CDR1 SGDLS and CDR2 YYNGEE. This CDR3 contains 15 residues. CDR3 residues: CASSASGQSNQPQHF. The CDR3 nucleotides are TGTGCCAGCAGCGCCTCGGGACAAAGCAATCAGCCCCAGCATTTT. The full variable domain, its missing parts supplied by reference TRBV9 and TRBJ1-5, is DSGVTQTPKHLITATGQRVTLRCSPRSGDLSVYWYQQSLDQGLQFLIQYYNGEERAKGNILERFSAQQFPDLHSELNLSSLELGDSALYFCASSASGQSNQPQHFGDGTRLSIL.

This chain links TRBV10-3 with TRBJ2-2; tentative D call: TRBD2 (5 bases). The CDR3 is 15 amino acids. CDR1 and CDR2 (germline): ENHRY, SYGVKD. V was pared by 3 bases and J by 0 bases, with 8 bases between. The CDR3 region is CAISESAANTGELFF. The CDR3 DNA follows: TGTGCCATCAGTGAATCAGCGGCGAACACCGGGGAGCTGTTTTTT.

The V and J genes are TRBV5-6 and TRBJ1-1; 7 bases fit TRBD1. J was trimmed by 5 bases and V by 4 bases; bases with no gene match: 14. Germline CDR1 is SGHDT and CDR2 is YYEEEE. The CDR3 contains 16 residues. The CDR3 DNA sequence: TGTGCCAGCAGCAAGATGGGACAGTCTTTGATGACTGAAGCTTTCTTT. Its translation is CASSKMGQSLMTEAFF.

The chain recombines TRBV2 with TRBJ1-2; D is perhaps TRBD1 (6 bases). Germline CDR1 SNHLY, CDR2 FYNNEI. The CDR3 contains 14 residues. With 3 bases removed from V and 4 bases from J, the gap between germline ends came to 12 bases. This chain's CDR3 is CASSEQGLSYGYTF. For the CDR3, the DNA is TGTGCCAGCAGTGAGCAGGGGCTGAGCTATGGCTACACCTTC.

The rearrangement joins TRBV7-9 to TRBJ2-5; 10 bases match TRBD2. J gave up 7 bases and V 4 bases, and 9 bases lay outside the gene matches. CDR3 size: 15 residues. Germline V CDR1 and CDR2: SEHNR, FQNEAQ (reference sequence). The CDR3 DNA follows: TGTGCCAGCAGCTCTGCAGCGGGGGGGCACGGGACCCAGTACTTC. This sequence encodes CASSSAAGGHGTQYF.

In nucleotides, the CDR3 is TGTGCCAGCAGCCCCGGACAAATGGGGAGGACACCCCTCCACTTT. This encodes CASSPGQMGRTPLHF. The rearrangement links TRBV7-9 to TRBJ1-6, with D tentatively TRBD1 (5 bases). Trimming shortened V by 5 bases and J by 11 bases, and 19 bases separated the two germline ends. This CDR3 has 15 amino acids. Looked up from germline, CDR1 is SEHNR and CDR2 is FQNEAQ (reference sequence).

This chain joins TRBV28 and TRBJ2-2, with D perhaps matching TRBD1 (5 bases). The CDR3 runs to 14 residues. Germline CDR1 and CDR2: MDHEN and SYDVKM. Trimming left V 4 bases short and J 4 bases short, with 10 bases between. CDR3 sequence (DNA): TGTGCCAGCAGTTCCGGACACCCCACCGGGGAGCTGTTTTTT. Its protein is CASSSGHPTGELFF.

This clone appeared once. The genes are TRBV30 and TRBJ1-6; D is uncertain. CDR1 and CDR2 (germline): GTSNPN, SVGIG (reference sequence). This CDR3 spans 13 amino acids. Trimming pared 2 bases from V and 5 bases from J, leaving 7 bases between. CDR3 amino acids: CAWSKQDNSPLHF. Here the CDR3 DNA reads TGTGCCTGGAGTAAACAAGATAATTCACCCCTCCACTTT. The variable domain in full, with the rest retrieved from reference TRBV30 and TRBJ1-6, is SQTIHQWPATLVQPVGSPLSLECTVEGTSNPNLYWYRQAAGRGLQLLFYSVGIGQISSEVPQNLSASRPQDRQFILSSKKLLLSDSGFYLCAWSKQDNSPLHFGNGTRLTVT.

This chain joins TRBV9 and TRBJ2-1, with D unclear. V was shortened by 0 bases and J by 2 bases, with 6 bases between the two germline ends. There are 14 residues in the CDR3. CDR1 is SGDLS and CDR2 is YYNGEE in the germline V gene. The CDR3 coding sequence is TGTGCCAGCAGCGTAGGGCAGACCTACAATGAGCAGTTCTTC. Translation: CASSVGQTYNEQFF.